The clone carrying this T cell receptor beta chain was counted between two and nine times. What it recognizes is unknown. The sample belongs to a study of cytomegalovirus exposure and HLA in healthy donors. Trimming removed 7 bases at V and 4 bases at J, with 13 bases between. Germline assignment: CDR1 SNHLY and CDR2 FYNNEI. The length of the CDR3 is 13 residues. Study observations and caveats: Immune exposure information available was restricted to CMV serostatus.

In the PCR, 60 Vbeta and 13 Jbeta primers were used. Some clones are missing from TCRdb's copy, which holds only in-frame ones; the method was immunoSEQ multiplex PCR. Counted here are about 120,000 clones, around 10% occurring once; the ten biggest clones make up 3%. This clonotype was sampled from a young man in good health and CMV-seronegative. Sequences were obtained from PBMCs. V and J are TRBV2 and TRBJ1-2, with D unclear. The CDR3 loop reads CASNSPRLYGYTF. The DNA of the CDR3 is TGTGCCAGCAACTCGCCTCGCCTCTATGGCTACACCTTC.